Presented here are 16 T cell receptor beta chains from one specimen sequenced in a study of T cells in Graves' hyperthyroidism and ophthalmopathy. Researchers amplified the TCR beta CDR3 regions from RNA transcripts. RT-PCR in the first round (using the HTBI primer set) targeted the TCR CDR3. TCRdb called the multiplex PCR reads again in MiXCR, with one record for every CDR3 protein. This sample has fewer than 700,000 distinct CDR3 sequences, with roughly 15% found just once. Specimen: blood. The receptors stem from a woman aged 18-29 years with Graves' ophthalmopathy.

This rearrangement joins TRBV5-6 to TRBJ1-1; D ambiguous. The CDR3 contains 15 residues. The V and J ends lost 4 bases and 5 bases respectively, with 18 bases between them. The germline CDR1 and CDR2 sequences are SGHDT and YYEEEE. The CDR3: CASSLYNGVRTEAFF. CDR3 nucleotide sequence: TGTGCCAGCAGCCTCTACAATGGGGTAAGGACTGAAGCTTTCTTT.

This sequence joins TRBV7-9 and TRBJ2-1, with D possibly matching TRBD1 (5 bases). V shed 5 bases and J shed 8 bases, with 13 bases lying between them. The CDR3 has 13 amino acids. Germline values: CDR1 SEHNR, CDR2 FQNEAQ (reference sequence). CDR3 in amino acids: CASSGRQNDEQFF. For the CDR3, the DNA is TGTGCCAGCAGCGGCAGACAGAATGATGAGCAGTTCTTC.

This clonotype was observed a few times. The chain combines TRBV6-2 or TRBV6-3 with TRBJ2-4, with D possibly matching TRBD1 (6 bases). Germline V gene sequence: CDR1 MNHEY, CDR2 SVGEGT. The ends were cut back, 7 bases at V and 1 base at J, with 14 bases in the middle. This CDR3 spans 15 amino acids. The CDR3 nucleotides are TGTGCCAGCACCGATCAGGGGTTTGCCAAAAACATTCAGTACTTC. This sequence encodes CASTDQGFAKNIQYF.

A remark on this clonotype: A junction end diverges from the germline sequence, so it may reflect a read error. The chain couples TRBV27 to TRBJ1-5; D perhaps matches TRBD1 (5 bases). Germline values: CDR1 MNHEY, CDR2 SMNVEV (reference sequence). The CDR3 consists of 13 residues. The CDR3 spells CASSLQGNRPQHF. The CDR3 DNA reads as TGTGCCAGCAGTTTACAGGGCAATCGGCCCCAGCATTTT.

The chain joins TRBV6-1 to TRBJ2-3; D is perhaps TRBD1 (5 bases). The CDR3 is made up of 12 amino acids. V lost 7 bases to trimming and J lost 5 bases, with 10 bases between them. Germline V CDR1 and CDR2: MNHNS, SASEGT. The CDR3 loop is CASKGYEDTQYF. The CDR3 bases are TGTGCCAGCAAGGGGTATGAAGATACGCAGTATTTT.

This clonotype was recorded at least ten times. The V call is TRBV29-1, the J call TRBJ1-1; 9 nucleotides line up with TRBD1. The germline gives CDR1 SQVTM, CDR2 ANQGSEA. The trim removed 6 bases at V and 2 bases at J, leaving 4 bases unmatched. This CDR3 contains 13 residues. CDR3 in amino acids: CSVRGQGNTEAFF. The CDR3 DNA is TGCAGCGTGAGGGGACAGGGCAACACTGAAGCTTTCTTT.

Ten or more counts support this clonotype. The gene calls are TRBV9 and TRBJ2-1; the match to TRBD2 covers 8 bases. Germline V gene data show CDR1 as SGDLS and CDR2 as YYNGEE. The V and J ends lost 3 bases and 0 bases, in that order; junction bases with no gene match: 2. The CDR3 is 15 residues long. The DNA for the CDR3 is TGTGCCAGCAGCGCTAGCGGGCCCTCCTACAATGAGCAGTTCTTC. As protein: CASSASGPSYNEQFF.

This clonotype has a count of ten or more. The chain joins TRBV30 to TRBJ1-5, with 9 bases fitting TRBD1. J lost 6 bases, V lost 1 base, and 1 base had no gene match. Germline V gives CDR1 GTSNPN, CDR2 SVGIG (reference sequence). This CDR3 has 13 amino acids. The CDR3 here is CAWSGQGGQPQHF. CDR3 coding DNA: TGTGCCTGGAGTGGACAGGGGGGTCAGCCCCAGCATTTT. Full variable domain (outside the CDR3, taken from reference TRBV30 and TRBJ1-5): SQTIHQWPATLVQPVGSPLSLECTVEGTSNPNLYWYRQAAGRGLQLLFYSVGIGQISSEVPQNLSASRPQDRQFILSSKKLLLSDSGFYLCAWSGQGGQPQHFGDGTRLSIL.

This rearrangement joins TRBV12-5 to TRBJ2-1; D may correspond to TRBD1 or TRBD2 (6 bases each). CDR1 and CDR2 from the germline V gene are LGHNT and FRNRAP. V lost 7 bases to trimming and J lost 10 bases, with 17 bases between them. The CDR3 covers 13 residues. The CDR3 DNA reads TGTGCTAGTGCCCAAGGGGGGTACTCGGAGCAGTTCTTC. Translation gives CASAQGGYSEQFF.

In this sample, this clonotype turned up many times. J is TRBJ2-1 and V is TRBV13; D is possibly TRBD1 (6 bases). With 5 bases removed from V and 6 bases from J, the gap between germline ends came to 14 bases. Germline CDR1 is PRHDT and CDR2 is FYEKMQ (reference sequence). The CDR3 runs to 14 residues. The CDR3 loop is CASSVAPQGNEQFF. In DNA, the CDR3 is TGTGCCAGCAGCGTTGCTCCACAGGGCAATGAGCAGTTCTTC.

This clonotype was detected ten times or more. The CDR3, as DNA: TGTGCCAGCAGTTTGCAGGACCAAAATTCACCCCTCCACTTT. Amino acids: CASSLQDQNSPLHF. V is TRBV12-3 or TRBV12-4 and J is TRBJ1-6; D not resolved. CDR3 length: 14 amino acids. V lost 3 bases and J 7 bases, leaving 10 bases between the germline ends.

Only a few counts were recorded for this clonotype. V is TRBV3-1 and J is TRBJ2-1; TRBD1 is a possible D gene (5 bases). Trimming stripped 0 bases from V and 0 bases from J, with 9 bases between. Germline values: CDR1 LGHDT, CDR2 YNNKEL (reference sequence). The CDR3 loop spans 16 amino acids. This CDR3 reads CASSQDIDSSYNEQFF. CDR3 nucleotide sequence: TGTGCCAGCAGCCAAGATATCGACAGCTCCTACAATGAGCAGTTCTTC.

The chain uses TRBV25-1 and TRBJ1-2; D remains ambiguous. V shed 5 bases and J shed 8 bases, with 24 bases lying between them. Germline V CDR1 and CDR2: MGHDK, SYGVNS. This CDR3 is 16 amino acids long. The CDR3 nucleotides are TGTGCCAGCAGTCCCCCCACGGGAAAATATCTAGTCGGCTACACCTTC. It is translated as CASSPPTGKYLVGYTF.

The chain links TRBV18 to TRBJ2-2; TRBD1 matches at 12 bases. The CDR3 runs 16 residues. Germline V gene data show CDR1 as KGHSH and CDR2 as LQKENI. After removal of 3 bases from V and 7 bases from J, the junction contained 6 bases not matched to a gene. This chain's CDR3 is CASSPWDRGLGGELFF. CDR3 DNA: TGTGCCAGCTCACCGTGGGACAGGGGGCTTGGCGGGGAGCTGTTTTTT.

This clonotype was observed at least ten times. The chain has TRBV2 and TRBJ1-1; D is possibly TRBD1 (5 bases). The CDR3 is 10 amino acids. Trimming pared 8 bases from V and 6 bases from J, leaving 7 bases between. CDR1 and CDR2 from the germline V gene are SNHLY and FYNNEI. The CDR3 region is CASSTAEAFF. CDR3 DNA: TGTGCCAGCTCGACAGCTGAAGCTTTCTTT.

This clonotype was picked up many times. The chain joins TRBV4-1 to TRBJ1-2, with a possible D match to TRBD1 (5 bases). The CDR3 is made up of 13 amino acids. The V and J ends lost 3 bases and 8 bases respectively, with 13 bases between them. CDR1 is MGHRA, CDR2 YSYEKL, per germline. The CDR3 loop is CASSHRDLGGYTF. The CDR3 DNA sequence: TGCGCCAGCAGCCACCGGGACCTCGGCGGCTACACCTTC.